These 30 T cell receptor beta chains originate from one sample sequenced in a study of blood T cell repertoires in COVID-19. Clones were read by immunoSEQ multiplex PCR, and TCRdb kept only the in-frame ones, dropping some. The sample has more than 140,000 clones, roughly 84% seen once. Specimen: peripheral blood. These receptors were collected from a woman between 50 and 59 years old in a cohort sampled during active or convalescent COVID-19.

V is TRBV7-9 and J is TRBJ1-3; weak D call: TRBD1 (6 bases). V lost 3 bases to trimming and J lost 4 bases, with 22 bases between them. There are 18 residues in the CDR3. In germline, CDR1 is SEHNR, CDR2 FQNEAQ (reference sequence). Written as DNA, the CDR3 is TGTGCCAGCAGCTTGGAACTCATAACAGGGAGTTGGGGAAACACCATATATTTT. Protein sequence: CASSLELITGSWGNTIYF.

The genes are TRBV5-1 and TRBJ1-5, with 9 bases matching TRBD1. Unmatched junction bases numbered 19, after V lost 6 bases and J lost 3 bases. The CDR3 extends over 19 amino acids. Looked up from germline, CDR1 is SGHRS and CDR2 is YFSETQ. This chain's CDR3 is CASTTNGTGTFHSNQPQHF. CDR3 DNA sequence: TGCGCCAGCACCACCAATGGGACAGGGACGTTTCATTCCAATCAGCCCCAGCATTTT.

The CDR3 spells CAGTGGYYGYTF. CDR3 bases: TGCGCGGGGACAGGGGGCTACTATGGCTACACCTTC. The gene calls are TRBV5-1 and TRBJ1-2, with TRBD1 matching over 12 bases. The CDR3 is 12 residues long. CDR1 SGHRS and CDR2 YFSETQ come from the germline V gene. Together with reference TRBV5-1 and TRBJ1-2, the CDR3 gives the full variable domain: KAGVTQTPRYLIKTRGQQVTLSCSPISGHRSVSWYQQTPGQGLQFLFEYFSETQRNKGNFPGRFSGRQFSNSRSEMNVSTLELGDSALYLCAGTGGYYGYTFGSGTRLTVV.

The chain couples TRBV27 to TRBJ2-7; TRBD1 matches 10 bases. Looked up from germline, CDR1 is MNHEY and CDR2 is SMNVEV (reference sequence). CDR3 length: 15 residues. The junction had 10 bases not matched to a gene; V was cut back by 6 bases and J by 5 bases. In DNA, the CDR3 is TGTGCCAGCAGCCGACCGGGACAGGGGTGGGACGAGCAGTACTTC. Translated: CASSRPGQGWDEQYF.

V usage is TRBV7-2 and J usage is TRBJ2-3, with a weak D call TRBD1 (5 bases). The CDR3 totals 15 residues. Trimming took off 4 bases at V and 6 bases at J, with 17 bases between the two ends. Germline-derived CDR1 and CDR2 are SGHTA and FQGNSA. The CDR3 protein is CASSSYVRVADTQYF. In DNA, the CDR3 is TGTGCCAGCAGCTCTTACGTCAGGGTAGCTGATACGCAGTATTTT. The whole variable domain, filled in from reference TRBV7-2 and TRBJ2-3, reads GAGVSQSPSNKVTEKGKDVELRCDPISGHTALYWYRQSLGQGLEFLIYFQGNSAPDKSGLPSDRFSAERTGGSVSTLTIQRTQQEDSAVYLCASSSYVRVADTQYFGPGTRLTVL.

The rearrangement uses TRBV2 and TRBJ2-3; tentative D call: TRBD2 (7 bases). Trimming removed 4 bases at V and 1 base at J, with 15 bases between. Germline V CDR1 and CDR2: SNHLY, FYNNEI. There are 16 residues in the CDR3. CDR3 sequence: CASSASRGPRTDTQYF. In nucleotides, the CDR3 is TGTGCCAGCAGTGCTTCGCGGGGGCCACGCACAGATACGCAGTATTTT.

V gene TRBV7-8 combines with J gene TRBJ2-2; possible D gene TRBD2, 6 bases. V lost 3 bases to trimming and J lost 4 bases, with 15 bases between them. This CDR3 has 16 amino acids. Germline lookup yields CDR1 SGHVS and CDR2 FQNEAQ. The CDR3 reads CASSFRSGGSTGELFF. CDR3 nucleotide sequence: TGTGCCAGCAGCTTCCGATCCGGGGGATCCACCGGGGAGCTGTTTTTT. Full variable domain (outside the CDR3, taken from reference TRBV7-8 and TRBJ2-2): GAGVSQSPRYKVAKRGQDVALRCDPISGHVSLFWYQQALGQGPEFLTYFQNEAQLDKSGLPSDRFFAERPEGSVSTLKIQRTQQEDSAVYLCASSFRSGGSTGELFFGEGSRLTVL.

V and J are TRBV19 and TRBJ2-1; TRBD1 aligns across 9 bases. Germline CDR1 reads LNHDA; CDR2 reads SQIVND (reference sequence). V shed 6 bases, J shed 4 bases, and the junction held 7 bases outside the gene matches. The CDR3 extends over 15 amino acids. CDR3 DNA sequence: TGTGCCAGTAGGGTGGGACAGGGCTTGTACAATGAGCAGTTCTTC. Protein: CASRVGQGLYNEQFF.

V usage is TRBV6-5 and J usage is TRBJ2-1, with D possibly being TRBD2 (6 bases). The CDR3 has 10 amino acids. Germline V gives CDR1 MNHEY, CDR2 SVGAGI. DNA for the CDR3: TGTGAGGAGGGGAGCAATGAGCAGTTCTTC. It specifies CEEGSNEQFF.

The CDR3 sequence: CASSPAGFNSPLHF. Written as DNA, the CDR3 is TGTGCCAGCTCCCCCGCGGGATTTAATTCACCCCTCCACTTT. V gene TRBV19 combines with J gene TRBJ1-6; D is uncertain. V was shortened by 9 bases and J by 6 bases, with 15 bases between the two germline ends. The germline V gene encodes CDR1 LNHDA and CDR2 SQIVND (reference sequence). This CDR3 comprises 14 residues.

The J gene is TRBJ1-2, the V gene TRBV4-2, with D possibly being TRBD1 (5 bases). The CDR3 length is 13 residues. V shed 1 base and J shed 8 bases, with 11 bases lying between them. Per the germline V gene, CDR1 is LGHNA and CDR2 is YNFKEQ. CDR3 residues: CASSQGGGSGYTF. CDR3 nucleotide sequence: TGTGCCAGCAGCCAAGGGGGGGGAAGCGGCTACACCTTC.

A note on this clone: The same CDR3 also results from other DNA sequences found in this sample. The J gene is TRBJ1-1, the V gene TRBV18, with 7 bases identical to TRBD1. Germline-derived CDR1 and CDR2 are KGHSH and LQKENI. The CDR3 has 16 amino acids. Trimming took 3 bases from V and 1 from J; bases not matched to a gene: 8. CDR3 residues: CASSPPNRDRNTEAFF. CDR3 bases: TGTGCCAGCTCACCCCCAAACCGGGACAGGAACACTGAAGCTTTCTTT.

The CDR3 nucleotides are TGCGCCAGCAGCCGACGGACAGGGCGAAATGGGGGGAACACTGAAGCTTTCTTT. Translated: CASSRRTGRNGGNTEAFF. The genes are TRBV4-1 and TRBJ1-1; 8 bases map to TRBD1. Trimming removed 4 bases from V and 1 base from J; junction bases left unmatched: 14. There are 18 residues in the CDR3. Germline lookup yields CDR1 MGHRA and CDR2 YSYEKL.

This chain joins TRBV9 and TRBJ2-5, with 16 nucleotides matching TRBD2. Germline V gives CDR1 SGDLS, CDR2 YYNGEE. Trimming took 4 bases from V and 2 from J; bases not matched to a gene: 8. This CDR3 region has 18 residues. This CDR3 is CASSPGTSGGAGQETQYF. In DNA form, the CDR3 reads TGTGCCAGCAGCCCAGGGACTAGCGGGGGGGCCGGGCAAGAGACCCAGTACTTC.

CDR3 DNA sequence: TGTGCTAGTGGCTCTAGTCCCGGGACAGATAGCAATCAGCCCCAGCATTTT. Its protein product is CASGSSPGTDSNQPQHF. The rearrangement joins TRBV12-5 to TRBJ1-5; 7 nucleotides match TRBD1. Germline V gene lookup returns CDR1 LGHNT and CDR2 FRNRAP. This CDR3 spans 17 amino acids. With V trimmed by 6 bases and J by 0 bases, 11 bases remained unmatched. Full variable domain (outside the CDR3, taken from reference TRBV12-5 and TRBJ1-5): DARVTQTPRHKVTEMGQEVTMRCQPILGHNTVFWYRQTMMQGLELLAYFRNRAPLDDSGMPKDRFSAEMPDATLATLKIQPSEPRDSAVYFCASGSSPGTDSNQPQHFGDGTRLSIL.

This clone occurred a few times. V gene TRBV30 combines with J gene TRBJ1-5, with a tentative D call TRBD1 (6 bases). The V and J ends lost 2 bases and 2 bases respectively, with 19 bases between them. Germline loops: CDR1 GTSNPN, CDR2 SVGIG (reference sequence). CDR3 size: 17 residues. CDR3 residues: CAWSSGGSVGGNQPQHF. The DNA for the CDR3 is TGTGCCTGGAGTTCGGGGGGCAGTGTGGGTGGCAATCAGCCCCAGCATTTT.

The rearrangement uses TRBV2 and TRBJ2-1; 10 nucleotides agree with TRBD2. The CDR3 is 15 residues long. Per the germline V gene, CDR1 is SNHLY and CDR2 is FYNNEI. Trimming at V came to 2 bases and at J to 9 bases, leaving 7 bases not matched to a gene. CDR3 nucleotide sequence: TGTGCCAGCAGTGAAAGGCTAGCGGGGGCTGGTGAGCAGTTCTTC. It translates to CASSERLAGAGEQFF.

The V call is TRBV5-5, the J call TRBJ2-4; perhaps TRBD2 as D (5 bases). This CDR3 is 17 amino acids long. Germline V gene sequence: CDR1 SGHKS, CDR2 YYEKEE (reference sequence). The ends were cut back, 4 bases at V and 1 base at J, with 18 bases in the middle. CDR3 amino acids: CASSGRDQRLAKNIQYF. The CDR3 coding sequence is TGTGCCAGCAGCGGGCGCGATCAGCGGTTGGCCAAAAACATTCAGTACTTC. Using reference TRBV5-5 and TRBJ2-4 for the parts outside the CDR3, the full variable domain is DAGVTQSPTHLIKTRGQQVTLRCSPISGHKSVSWYQQVLGQGPQFIFQYYEKEERGRGNFPDRFSARQFPNYSSELNVNALLLGDSALYLCASSGRDQRLAKNIQYFGAGTRLSVL.

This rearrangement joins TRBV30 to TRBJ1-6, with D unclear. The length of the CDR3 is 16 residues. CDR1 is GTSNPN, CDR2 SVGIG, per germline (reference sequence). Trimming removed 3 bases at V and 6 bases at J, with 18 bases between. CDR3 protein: CAWRRHQVGSNSPLHF. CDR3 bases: TGTGCCTGGAGAAGGCACCAGGTCGGAAGTAATTCACCCCTCCACTTT.

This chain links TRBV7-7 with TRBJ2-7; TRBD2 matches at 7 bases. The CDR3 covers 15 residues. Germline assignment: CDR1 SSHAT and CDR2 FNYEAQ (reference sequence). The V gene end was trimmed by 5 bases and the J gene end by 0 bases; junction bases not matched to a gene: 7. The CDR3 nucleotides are TGTGCCAGCAGCCCACAAGCGGGGAGCTCCTACGAGCAGTACTTC. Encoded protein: CASSPQAGSSYEQYF.

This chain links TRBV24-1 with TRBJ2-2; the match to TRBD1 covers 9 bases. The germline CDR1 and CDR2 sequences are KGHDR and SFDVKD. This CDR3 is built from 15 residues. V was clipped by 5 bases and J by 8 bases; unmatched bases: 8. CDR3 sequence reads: CATSAGTGIRGELFF. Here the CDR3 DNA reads TGTGCCACCAGTGCCGGGACAGGGATAAGGGGGGAGCTGTTTTTT.

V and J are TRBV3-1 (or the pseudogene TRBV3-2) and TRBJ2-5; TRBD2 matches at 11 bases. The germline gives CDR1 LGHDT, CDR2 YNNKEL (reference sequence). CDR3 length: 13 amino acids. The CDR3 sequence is CAIRTSGQETQYF. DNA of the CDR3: TGTGCGATCCGGACTAGCGGGCAAGAGACCCAGTACTTC.

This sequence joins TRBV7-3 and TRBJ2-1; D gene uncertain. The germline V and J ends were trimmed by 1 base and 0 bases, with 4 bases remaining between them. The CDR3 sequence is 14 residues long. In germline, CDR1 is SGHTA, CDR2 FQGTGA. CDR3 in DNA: TGTGCCAGCAGCTTAAGGAGCTCCTACAATGAGCAGTTCTTC. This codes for CASSLRSSYNEQFF.

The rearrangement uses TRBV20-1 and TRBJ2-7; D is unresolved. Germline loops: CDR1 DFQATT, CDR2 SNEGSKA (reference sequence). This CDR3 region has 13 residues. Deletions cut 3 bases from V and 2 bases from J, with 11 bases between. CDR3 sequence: CSASSSSAYEQYF. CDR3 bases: TGCAGTGCTAGTTCCAGTTCCGCCTACGAGCAGTACTTC.

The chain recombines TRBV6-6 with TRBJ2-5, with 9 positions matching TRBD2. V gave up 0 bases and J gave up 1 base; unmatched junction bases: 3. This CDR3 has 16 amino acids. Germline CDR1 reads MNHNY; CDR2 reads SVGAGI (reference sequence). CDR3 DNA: TGTGCCAGCAGTTACTCGGGTAGCGGGGGCCAAGAGACCCAGTACTTC. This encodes CASSYSGSGGQETQYF.

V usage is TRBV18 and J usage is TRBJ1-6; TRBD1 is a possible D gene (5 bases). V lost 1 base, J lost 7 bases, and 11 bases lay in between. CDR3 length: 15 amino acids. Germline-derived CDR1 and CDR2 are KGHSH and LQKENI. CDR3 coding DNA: TGTGCCAGCTCACCACTGCAGGGCGACAATTCACCCCTCCACTTT. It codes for CASSPLQGDNSPLHF.

The CDR3 spells CASSQDSRGETQYF. The CDR3 DNA follows: TGTGCCAGCAGCCAAGATTCTAGGGGGGAGACCCAGTACTTC. This chain joins TRBV3-1 (or the pseudogene TRBV3-2) and TRBJ2-5, with D perhaps matching TRBD1 (6 bases). CDR3 length: 14 residues. V was trimmed by 0 bases and J by 5 bases, leaving 10 bases between them. Germline lookup yields CDR1 LGHDT and CDR2 YNNKEL (reference sequence).

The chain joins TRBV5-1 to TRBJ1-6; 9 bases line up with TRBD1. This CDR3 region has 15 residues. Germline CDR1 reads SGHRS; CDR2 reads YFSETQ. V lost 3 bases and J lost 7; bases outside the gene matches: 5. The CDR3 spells CASSSSGTGNSPLHF. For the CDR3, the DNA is TGCGCCAGCAGCTCATCCGGGACAGGGAATTCACCCCTCCACTTT.

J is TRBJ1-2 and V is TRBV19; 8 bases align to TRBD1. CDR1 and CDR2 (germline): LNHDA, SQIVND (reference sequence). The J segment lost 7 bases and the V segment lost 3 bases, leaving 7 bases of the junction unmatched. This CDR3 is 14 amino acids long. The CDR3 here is CASSMDRDKIGYTF. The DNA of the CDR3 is TGTGCCAGTAGTATGGACAGGGATAAGATTGGCTACACCTTC.

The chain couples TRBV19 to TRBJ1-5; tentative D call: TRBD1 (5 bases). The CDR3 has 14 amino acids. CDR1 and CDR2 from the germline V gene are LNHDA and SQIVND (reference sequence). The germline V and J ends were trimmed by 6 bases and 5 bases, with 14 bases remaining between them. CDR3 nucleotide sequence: TGTGCCAGTAGCCGGGGGAGCGGGTATCAGCCCCAGCATTTT. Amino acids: CASSRGSGYQPQHF.